This TCR gamma chain derives from a study of γδ T cells in repeated Plasmodium falciparum infection. Gammadelta T cells were flow-sorted from PBMC into Vgamma9/Vdelta2+ and Vdelta2-negative populations for bulk analysis. TCRdb reanalysed the multiplex PCR reads with CATT. The data contain 14,000 or so gamma-chain clones, 1.5% to 2% of them seen just once; the ten biggest clones take up approximately 30%. This clone is classed as large (0.1 to 1%). Other DNA sequences within the sample encode an identical CDR3. Germline CDR1 is GITISATS and CDR2 is ISYDGTV (reference sequence). The trim removed 0 bases at V and 3 bases at J, leaving 8 bases unmatched. The CDR3 length is 19 residues.

The J gene is TRGJP, the V gene TRGV9. Source material: gamma-delta T cells from blood. This TCR was sampled from a pool of human donors (malaria-infected and uninfected, not separated). This chain's CDR3 is CALWEVEFSQELGKKIKVF. Here the CDR3 DNA reads TGTGCCTTGTGGGAGGTGGAATTCTCGCAAGAGTTGGGCAAAAAAATCAAGGTATTT.